This T cell receptor beta chain was sequenced for a study of T cell changes during pregnancy in multiple sclerosis. CDR3 length: 17 residues. Germline CDR1 LNHDA, CDR2 SQIVND (reference sequence). The V gene end was trimmed by 3 bases and the J gene end by 3 bases; junction bases not matched to a gene: 9. The table came from immunoSEQ multiplex PCR; TCRdb's copy has only in-frame clones and leaves some out. The sample holds some 110,000 clones; roughly nine tenths are singletons and the top ten take 1.5%. Sample: peripheral blood, taken in the third trimester of pregnancy. This TCR derives from a female donor with multiple sclerosis, enrolled in a pregnancy study. The V gene is TRBV19, the J gene TRBJ2-2, with 8 positions matching TRBD2. This CDR3 reads CASSIVLGTRYTGELFF. CDR3 bases: TGTGCCAGTAGTATTGTTCTCGGGACTAGATACACCGGGGAGCTGTTTTTT.